This TCR beta chain comes out of a study of blood T cell repertoires in COVID-19. The overall study: T cells, B-cell-depleted T cells, or PBMCs supplied cDNA or gDNA.

The CDR3 covers 15 residues. Germline V gene data show CDR1 as KGHSH and CDR2 as LQKENI. The junction had 5 bases not matched to a gene; V was cut back by 6 bases and J by 4 bases. Original methodology: Estimation of nucleated cell counts was performed using reference gene primer amplification. Clones were read by immunoSEQ multiplex PCR, and TCRdb kept only the in-frame ones, dropping some. V and J calls and clone size follow that table, whereas D and trimming were derived from the DNA. The table lists around 130,000 clones, roughly 84% of them singletons. The V and J genes are TRBV18 and TRBJ2-1; 11 positions match TRBD1. Sequenced: peripheral blood. This receptor was obtained from a woman aged 30 to 39 who had recovered from COVID-19. The CDR3 sequence: CASSRGQGAYNEQFF. CDR3 DNA: TGTGCCAGCTCCCGCGGACAGGGGGCTTACAATGAGCAGTTCTTC.